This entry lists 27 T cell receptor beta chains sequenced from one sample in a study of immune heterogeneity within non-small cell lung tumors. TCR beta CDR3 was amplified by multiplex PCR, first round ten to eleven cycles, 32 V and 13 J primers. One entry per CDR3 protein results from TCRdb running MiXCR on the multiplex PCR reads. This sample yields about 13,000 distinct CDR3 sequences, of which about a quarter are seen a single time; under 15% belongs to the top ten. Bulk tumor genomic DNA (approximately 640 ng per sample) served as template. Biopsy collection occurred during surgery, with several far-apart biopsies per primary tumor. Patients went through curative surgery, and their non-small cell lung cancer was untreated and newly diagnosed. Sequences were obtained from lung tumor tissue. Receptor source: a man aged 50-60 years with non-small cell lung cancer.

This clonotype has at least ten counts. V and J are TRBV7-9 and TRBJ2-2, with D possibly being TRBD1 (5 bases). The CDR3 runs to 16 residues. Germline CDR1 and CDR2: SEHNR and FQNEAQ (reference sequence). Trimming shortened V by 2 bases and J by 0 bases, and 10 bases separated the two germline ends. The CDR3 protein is CASSLFAGPNTGELFF. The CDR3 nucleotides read TGTGCCAGCAGCTTATTCGCAGGGCCGAACACCGGGGAGCTGTTTTTT.

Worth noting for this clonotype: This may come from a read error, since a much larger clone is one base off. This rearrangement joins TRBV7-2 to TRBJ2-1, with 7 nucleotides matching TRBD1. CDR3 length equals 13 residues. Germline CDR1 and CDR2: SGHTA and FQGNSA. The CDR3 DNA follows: TGTGCCAGCAGCTGGGACAGAAACAATGAGCAGATCTTC. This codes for CASSWDRNNEQIF.

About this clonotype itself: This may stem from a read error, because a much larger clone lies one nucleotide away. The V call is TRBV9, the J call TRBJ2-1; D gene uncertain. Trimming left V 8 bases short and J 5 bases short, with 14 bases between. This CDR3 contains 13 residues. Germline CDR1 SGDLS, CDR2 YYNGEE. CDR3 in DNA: TGTGCCAGGAGCCTACAGCCCGACAATGAGCAGTTCTTC. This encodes CARSLQPDNEQFF.

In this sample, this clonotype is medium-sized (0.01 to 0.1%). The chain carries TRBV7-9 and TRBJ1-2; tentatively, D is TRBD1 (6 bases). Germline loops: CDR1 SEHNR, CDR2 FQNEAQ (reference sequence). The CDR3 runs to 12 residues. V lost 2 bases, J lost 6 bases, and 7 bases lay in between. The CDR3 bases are TGTGCCAGCAGCTTATCAGGGGATGGCTACACCTTC. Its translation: CASSLSGDGYTF. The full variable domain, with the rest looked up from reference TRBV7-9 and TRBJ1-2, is DTGVSQNPRHKITKRGQNVTFRCDPISEHNRLYWYRQTLGQGPEFLTYFQNEAQLEKSRLLSDRFSAERPKGSFSTLEIQRTEQGDSAMYLCASSLSGDGYTFGSGTRLTVV.

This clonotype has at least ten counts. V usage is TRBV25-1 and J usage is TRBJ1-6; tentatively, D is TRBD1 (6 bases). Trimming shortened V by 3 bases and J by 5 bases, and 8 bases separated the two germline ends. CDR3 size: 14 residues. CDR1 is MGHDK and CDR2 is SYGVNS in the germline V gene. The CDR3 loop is CASSDHRDNSPLHF. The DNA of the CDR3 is TGTGCCAGCAGTGACCACAGGGATAATTCACCCCTCCACTTT. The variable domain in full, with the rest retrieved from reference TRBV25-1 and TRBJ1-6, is EADIYQTPRYLVIGTGKKITLECSQTMGHDKMYWYQQDPGMELHLIHYSYGVNSTEKGDLSSESTVSRIRTEHFPLTLESARPSHTSQYLCASSDHRDNSPLHFGNGTRLTVT.

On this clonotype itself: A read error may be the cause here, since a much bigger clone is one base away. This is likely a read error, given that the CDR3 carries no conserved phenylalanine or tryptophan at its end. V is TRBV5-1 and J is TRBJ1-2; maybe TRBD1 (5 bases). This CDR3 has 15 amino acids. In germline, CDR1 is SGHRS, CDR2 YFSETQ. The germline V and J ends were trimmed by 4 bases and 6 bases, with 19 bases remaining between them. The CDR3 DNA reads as TGCGCCAGCAGCCCCGGGAGCGAACAGGTCAATGGCTACACCTTA. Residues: CASSPGSEQVNGYTL.

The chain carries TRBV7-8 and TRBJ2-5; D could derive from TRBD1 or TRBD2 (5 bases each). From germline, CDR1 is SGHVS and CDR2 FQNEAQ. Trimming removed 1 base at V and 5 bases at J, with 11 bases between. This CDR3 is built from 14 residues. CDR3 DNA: TGTGCCAGCAGCTTAGTTGTTGAGGGGGAGACCCAGTACTTC. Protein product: CASSLVVEGETQYF.

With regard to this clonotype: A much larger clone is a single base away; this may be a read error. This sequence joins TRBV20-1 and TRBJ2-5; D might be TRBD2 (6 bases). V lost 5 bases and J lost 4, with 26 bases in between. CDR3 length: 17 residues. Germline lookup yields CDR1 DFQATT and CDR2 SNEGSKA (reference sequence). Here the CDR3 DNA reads TGCAGTGCTGCCTCGAGACTAGGGGAGTGGTCTCGAGAGACCCAGTACTTC. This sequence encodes CSAASRLGEWSRETQYF.

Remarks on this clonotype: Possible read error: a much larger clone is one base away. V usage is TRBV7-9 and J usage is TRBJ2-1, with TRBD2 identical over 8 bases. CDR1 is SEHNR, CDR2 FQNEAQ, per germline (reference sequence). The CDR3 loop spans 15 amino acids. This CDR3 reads CASSLSGSSYNEEFF. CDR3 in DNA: TGTGCCAGCAGCTTGAGCGGGAGTTCCTACAATGAGGAGTTCTTC.

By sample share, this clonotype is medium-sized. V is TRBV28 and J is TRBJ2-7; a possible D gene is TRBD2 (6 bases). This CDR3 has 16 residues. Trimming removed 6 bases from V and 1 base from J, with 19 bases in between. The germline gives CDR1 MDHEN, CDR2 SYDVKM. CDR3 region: CASSRERPGKSYEQYF. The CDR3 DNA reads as TGTGCCAGCAGCCGGGAGCGGCCAGGGAAATCCTACGAGCAGTACTTC.

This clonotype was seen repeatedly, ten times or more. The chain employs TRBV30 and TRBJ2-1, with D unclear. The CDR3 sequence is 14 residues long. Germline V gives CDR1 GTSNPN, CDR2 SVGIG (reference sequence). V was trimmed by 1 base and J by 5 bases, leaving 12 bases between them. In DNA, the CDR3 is TGTGCCTGGAGTGGACGTATACCACACAATGAGCAGTTCTTC. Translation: CAWSGRIPHNEQFF.

The DNA for the CDR3 is TGTGCCATTAGCCCCACTGGACAGGGAGGCTACACCTTC. It yields the protein CAISPTGQGGYTF. This sequence joins TRBV7-8 and TRBJ1-2, with TRBD1 matching over 8 bases. The germline V gene encodes CDR1 SGHVS and CDR2 FQNEAQ. The length of the CDR3 is 13 residues. J lost 8 bases, V lost 10 bases, and 12 bases had no gene match.

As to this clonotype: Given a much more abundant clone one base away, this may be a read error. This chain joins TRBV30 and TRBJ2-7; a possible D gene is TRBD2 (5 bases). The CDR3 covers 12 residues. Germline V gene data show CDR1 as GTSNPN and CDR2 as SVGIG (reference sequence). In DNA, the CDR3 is TGTGCCTGGAGGGGGAGCTCCTACGAGCAGTGCTTC. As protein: CAWRGSSYEQCF.

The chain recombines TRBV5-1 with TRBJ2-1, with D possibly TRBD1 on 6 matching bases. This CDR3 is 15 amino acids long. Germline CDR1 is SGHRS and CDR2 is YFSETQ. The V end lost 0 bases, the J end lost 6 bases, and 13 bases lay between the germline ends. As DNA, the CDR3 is TGCGCCAGCAGCTTGGGACAGGACACGTTCAATGAGCAGTTCTTC. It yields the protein CASSLGQDTFNEQFF. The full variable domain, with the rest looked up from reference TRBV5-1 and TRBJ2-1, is KAGVTQTPRYLIKTRGQQVTLSCSPISGHRSVSWYQQTPGQGLQFLFEYFSETQRNKGNFPGRFSGRQFSNSRSEMNVSTLELGDSALYLCASSLGQDTFNEQFFGPGTRLTVL.

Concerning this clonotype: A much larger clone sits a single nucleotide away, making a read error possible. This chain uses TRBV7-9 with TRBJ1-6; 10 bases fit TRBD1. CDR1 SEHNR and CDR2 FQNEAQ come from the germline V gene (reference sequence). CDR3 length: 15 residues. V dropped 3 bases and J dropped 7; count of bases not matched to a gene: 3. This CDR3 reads CASSFGTGANSPLHF. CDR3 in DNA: TGTGCCAGCAGCTTCGGGACAGGGGCAAATTCACCCCTCCACTTT.

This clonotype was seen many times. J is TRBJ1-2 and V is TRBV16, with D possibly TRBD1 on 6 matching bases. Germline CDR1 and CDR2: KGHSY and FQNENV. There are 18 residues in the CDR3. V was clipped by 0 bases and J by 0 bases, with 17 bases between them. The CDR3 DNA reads TGTGCCAGCAGCCAATCGGGGGCAGGCGCCCTCCCTAACTATGGCTACACCTTC. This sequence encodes CASSQSGAGALPNYGYTF.

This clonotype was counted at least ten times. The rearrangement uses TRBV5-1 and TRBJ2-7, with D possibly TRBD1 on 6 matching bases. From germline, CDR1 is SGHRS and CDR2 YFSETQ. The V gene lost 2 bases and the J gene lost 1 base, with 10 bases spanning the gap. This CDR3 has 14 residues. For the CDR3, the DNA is TGCGCCAGCAGCTTTTTTCAGGGGTCCTACGAGCAGTACTTC. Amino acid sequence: CASSFFQGSYEQYF. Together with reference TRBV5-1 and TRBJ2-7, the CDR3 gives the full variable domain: KAGVTQTPRYLIKTRGQQVTLSCSPISGHRSVSWYQQTPGQGLQFLFEYFSETQRNKGNFPGRFSGRQFSNSRSEMNVSTLELGDSALYLCASSFFQGSYEQYFGPGTRLTVT.

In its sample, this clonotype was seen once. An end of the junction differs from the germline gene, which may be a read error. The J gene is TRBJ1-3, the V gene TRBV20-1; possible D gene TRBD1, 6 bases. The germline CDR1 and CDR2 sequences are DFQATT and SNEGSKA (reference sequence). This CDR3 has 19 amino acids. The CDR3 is CSARAPRQVNPFSGNTIFF. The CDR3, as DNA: TGCAGTGCTAGAGCCCCCCGACAGGTCAACCCCTTCTCTGGAAACACCATATTTTTT.

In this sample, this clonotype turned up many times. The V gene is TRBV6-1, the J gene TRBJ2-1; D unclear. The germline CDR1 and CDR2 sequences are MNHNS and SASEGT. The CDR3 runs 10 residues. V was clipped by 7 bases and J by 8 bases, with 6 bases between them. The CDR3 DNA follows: TGTGCCAGCAAGCGATATGAGCAGTTCTTC. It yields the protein CASKRYEQFF.

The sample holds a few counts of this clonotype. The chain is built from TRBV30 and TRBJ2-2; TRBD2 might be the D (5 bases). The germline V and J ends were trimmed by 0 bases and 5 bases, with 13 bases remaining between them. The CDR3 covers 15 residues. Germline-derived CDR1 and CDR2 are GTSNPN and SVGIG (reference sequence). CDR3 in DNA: TGTGCCTGGAGTGTAGAGGTCACGGGAACCGGGGAGCTGTTTTTT. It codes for CAWSVEVTGTGELFF.

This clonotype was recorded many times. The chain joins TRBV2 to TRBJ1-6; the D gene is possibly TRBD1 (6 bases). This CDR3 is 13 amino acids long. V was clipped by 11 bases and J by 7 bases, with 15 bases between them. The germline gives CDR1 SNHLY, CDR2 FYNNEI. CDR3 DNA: TGTGCCGCCTGCGGACAGAGAAATTCACCCCTCCACTTT. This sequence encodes CAACGQRNSPLHF.

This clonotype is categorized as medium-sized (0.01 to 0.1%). For the CDR3, the DNA is TGTGCCAGCAGGTCCCTGACTCGCGAGCAGTACTTC. This codes for CASRSLTREQYF. The V gene is TRBV2, the J gene TRBJ2-7; no definite D call. CDR1 is SNHLY, CDR2 FYNNEI, per germline. This CDR3 region has 12 residues. Deletions cut 6 bases from V and 6 bases from J, with 12 bases between.

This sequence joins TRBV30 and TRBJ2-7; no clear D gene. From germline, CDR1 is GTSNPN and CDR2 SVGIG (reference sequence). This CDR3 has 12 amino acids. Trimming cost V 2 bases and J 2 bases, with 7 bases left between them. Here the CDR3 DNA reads TGTGCCTGGAGTCCGATAACCTACGAGCAGTACTTC. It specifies CAWSPITYEQYF.

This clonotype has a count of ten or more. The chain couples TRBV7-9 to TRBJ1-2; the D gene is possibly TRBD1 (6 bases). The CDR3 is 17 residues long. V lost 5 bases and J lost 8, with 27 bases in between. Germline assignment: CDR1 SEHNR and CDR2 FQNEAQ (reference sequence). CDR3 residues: CASSRGSGGSLLGGYTF. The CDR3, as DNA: TGTGCCAGCAGCAGGGGGAGTGGGGGAAGCCTTTTGGGAGGCTACACCTTC. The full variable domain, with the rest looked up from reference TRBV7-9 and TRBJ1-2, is DTGVSQNPRHKITKRGQNVTFRCDPISEHNRLYWYRQTLGQGPEFLTYFQNEAQLEKSRLLSDRFSAERPKGSFSTLEIQRTEQGDSAMYLCASSRGSGGSLLGGYTFGSGTRLTVV.

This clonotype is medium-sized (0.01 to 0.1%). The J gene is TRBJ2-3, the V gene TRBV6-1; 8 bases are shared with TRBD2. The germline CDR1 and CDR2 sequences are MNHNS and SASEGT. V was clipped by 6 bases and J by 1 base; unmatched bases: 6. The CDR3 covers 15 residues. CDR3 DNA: TGTGCCAGCAGCGACGGGGGGGCTGGCACAGATACGCAGTATTTT. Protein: CASSDGGAGTDTQYF.

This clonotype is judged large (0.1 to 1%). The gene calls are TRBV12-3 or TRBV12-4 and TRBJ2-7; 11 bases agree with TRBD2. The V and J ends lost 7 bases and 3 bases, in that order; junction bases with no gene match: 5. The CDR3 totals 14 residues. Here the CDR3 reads CASTGTSGFYEQYF. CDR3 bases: TGTGCCAGCACTGGGACTAGCGGTTTCTACGAGCAGTACTTC.

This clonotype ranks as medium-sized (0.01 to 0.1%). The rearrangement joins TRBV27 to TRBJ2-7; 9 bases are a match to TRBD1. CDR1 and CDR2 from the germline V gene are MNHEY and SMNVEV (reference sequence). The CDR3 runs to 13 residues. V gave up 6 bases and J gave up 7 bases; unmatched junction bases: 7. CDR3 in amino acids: CASSRGTGSEQYF. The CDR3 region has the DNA TGTGCCAGCAGCCGCGGGACAGGGAGTGAGCAGTACTTC.